This T cell receptor beta chain was captured by sequencing in a study of early stage breast cancer tumors (dated by TCRdb to about 2017). Regarding the complete study: Of the 15 to 20 invasive breast tumors, twelve were found to be estrogen receptor-positive, progesterone receptor-positive and HER2-negative. A read coverage of roughly 10-fold per sample was achieved on average. About 70% of the 12 ER+/PR+/HER2- tumors were invasive ductal carcinomas, while the other four were invasive lobular carcinomas. The samples as a whole yielded around 2.5 million detected templates, corresponding to about 1 million unique clonotypes. Beyond this particular receptor, the publication reports: Repertoires from blood and normal breast were more alike than repertoires from blood and tumor, and in about 90% of the 16 patients, comparing each tissue with blood separated tumor from normal. Tumors showed roughly 2.5-fold higher T cell density and higher clonality than adjacent normal breast tissue. Enriched TCRB sequences shared across patients were mostly commonly generated sequences, unlikely to play an important role in the tumor microenvironment. Sequencing bulk genomic DNA from unsorted cells could not capture chain pairing or functional markers like CD4, CD8 and FOXP3. Because the cohort was small, a breakdown by tumor subtype could not be done.

The study profiled bulk TCR beta-chain repertoires in matched peripheral blood, tumor and adjacent normal breast tissue taken from about 15 patients with early-stage breast cancer. Before surgery, whole blood (about 4.5-11 mL) was collected into EDTA tubes and processed within 2 hours. Ficoll-Paque centrifugation in SepMate-50 tubes was used to isolate peripheral blood mononuclear cells. PBMCs were cryopreserved in roughly 90% FBS with about 10% DMSO in aliquots of roughly 1.9 to 4.5 million cells and stored in liquid nitrogen. Genomic DNA was extracted with the Qiagen AllPrep DNA/RNA Mini kit. Two independent genomic DNA replicates were amplified for each sample, with 0.5 ug used for blood and about 1.5 ug for tumor or normal breast. Following the manufacturer's instructions, the ImmunoSeq Intro kit was used to carry out TCRB sequencing on genomic DNA. Multiplex PCR was run for 30 to 40 cycles using proprietary primers and spike-in control sequences for absolute quantification. Single-end 150-bp reads were used to sequence an 87-bp fragment spanning the CDR3 and the flanking V and J genes. Seven samples, each with two replicates, were multiplexed per lane of an Illumina MiSeq using version 3.0 chemistry. Per the source publication's procedure: The vendor's proprietary pipeline processed the raw data and merged both replicates into a single result for each sample. A clonotype was defined as productive rearrangements that share the same V-gene family, CDR3 amino acid sequence and J-gene segment. Clonality was computed as 1 minus the normalized Shannon entropy (Pielou evenness) of TCRB abundances. To estimate T cell density, the total number of templates was divided by the number of input cells, which was inferred from the amount of DNA input. Recon, run with its default parameters, was used to estimate overall repertoire diversity and clonality. A clonotype counted as tumor-enriched if its abundance in tumor exceeded 0.1% and was at least 32-fold higher than its abundance in normal breast. Imported from immuneACCESS, the table was reduced by TCRdb to in-frame sequences with V and J called. These copies leave out some clones; in studies compared against another copy, an unresolved V gene accounts for under half, and the cause of the remainder is not known. Clone size and the V and J calls come from that table; the DNA yielded D and trimming. The table for this sample lists fewer than 70,000 clones; 65% to 85% of them were counted only once. The top ten hold about 4.8% of the sample.

This clone was seen only once. Its antigen is still unknown. No per-base quality is available; no much larger clone lies one base away. The trim is 2 bases for V and 9 bases for J, with a gap of 11 bases between the germline ends. Its CDR3 holds 13 amino acids, cysteine through phenylalanine. The retained sequence is limited to the CDR3, 39 bases, with the frame set at the first base. The germline V gene gives CDR1 as SGHVS and CDR2 as FNYEAQ. The sample taken for sequencing was blood. The TCR comes from a person in their 40s with breast cancer. The rearrangement combines TRBV7-6 with TRBJ2-1; the D gene cannot be named for sure. In nucleotides, the sequence is TGTGCCAGCAGCTTAATGCAAGGGTCTGAGCAGTTCTTC. It translates to CASSLMQGSEQFF.